The 26 T cell receptor beta chains in this list originate from one sample, sequenced in a study of chemoradiotherapy in HPV16-positive cancers. Sequencing was performed with immunoSEQ multiplex PCR; in TCRdb, only in-frame clones are kept and a portion is missing. The sample consists of about 210 clones, roughly 81% of them appearing once. The sample here was tumor tissue, taken from a patient who underwent chemoradiotherapy. Receptors originate from a human donor with HPV-associated anogenital cancer.

V is TRBV4-1 and J is TRBJ1-1; no clear D. Germline lookup yields CDR1 MGHRA and CDR2 YSYEKL. There are 13 residues in the CDR3. Trimming cost V 3 bases and J 0 bases, with 5 bases left between them. CDR3 sequence: CASSHPLNTEAFF. The CDR3 bases are TGCGCCAGCAGCCACCCACTGAACACTGAAGCTTTCTTT.

This clone was recorded only once. J is TRBJ2-7 and V is TRBV7-2; D ambiguous. CDR3 size: 14 residues. With 1 base removed from V and 0 bases from J, the gap between germline ends came to 7 bases. The germline V gene has CDR1 SGHTA and CDR2 FQGNSA. The CDR3 reads CASSLGLSSYEQYF. In DNA, the CDR3 is TGTGCCAGCAGCTTAGGCCTGAGCTCCTACGAGCAGTACTTC.

The chain employs TRBV4-1 and TRBJ2-4; 10 nucleotides align to TRBD2. The CDR3 spans 17 residues. CDR1 MGHRA and CDR2 YSYEKL come from the germline V gene. After removal of 4 bases from V and 1 base from J, the junction contained 7 bases not matched to a gene. As DNA, the CDR3 is TGCGCCAGCAGCCCTCAGCTAGCGGGGGCCGCCAAAAACATTCAGTACTTC. Its translation is CASSPQLAGAAKNIQYF.

The CDR3 region is CASSFTGGSEKLFF. CDR3 DNA sequence: TGTGCCAGCAGCTTTACAGGGGGGTCAGAAAAACTGTTTTTT. The genes are TRBV7-2 and TRBJ1-4, with 8 bases aligning to TRBD1. Germline V lookup: CDR1 SGHTA, CDR2 FQGNSA. The V and J ends lost 3 bases and 8 bases, in that order; junction bases with no gene match: 5. The CDR3 spans 14 residues.

There are a few counts of this clone. The chain combines TRBV19 with TRBJ2-1, with TRBD2 identical over 11 bases. This CDR3 comprises 16 residues. V trimming: 1 base; J trimming: 9 bases; junction bases outside the gene matches: 8. Per the germline V gene, CDR1 is LNHDA and CDR2 is SQIVND (reference sequence). CDR3 amino acids: CASSIALAGGGGEQFF. The CDR3 DNA sequence: TGTGCCAGTAGTATAGCTCTAGCGGGGGGCGGTGGTGAGCAGTTCTTC.

The V and J genes are TRBV5-5 and TRBJ2-1; perhaps TRBD2 as D (7 bases). With 5 bases removed from V and 4 bases from J, the gap between germline ends came to 19 bases. The CDR3 spans 16 residues. The germline V gene has CDR1 SGHKS and CDR2 YYEKEE (reference sequence). The CDR3 DNA sequence: TGTGCCAGCAGGGGACGGGGGGCACTCTCGTACAATGAGCAGTTCTTC. Amino acid sequence: CASRGRGALSYNEQFF.

The chain carries TRBV15 and TRBJ1-1; D may be TRBD1 (6 bases). The CDR3 extends over 18 amino acids. With 3 bases removed from V and 0 bases from J, the gap between germline ends came to 20 bases. Germline CDR1 reads LNHNV; CDR2 reads YYDKDF (reference sequence). The CDR3 sequence is CATSSPYTYRAMNTEAFF. The CDR3 nucleotides are TGTGCCACCAGCAGTCCTTATACATACAGGGCCATGAACACTGAAGCTTTCTTT.

This chain links TRBV30 with TRBJ1-2, with 11 positions matching TRBD1. This CDR3 comprises 11 residues. With V trimmed by 5 bases and J by 9 bases, 2 bases remained unmatched. The germline V gene has CDR1 GTSNPN and CDR2 SVGIG (reference sequence). Here the CDR3 reads CAWGQGASYTF. CDR3 in DNA: TGTGCCTGGGGACAGGGGGCCAGCTACACCTTC.

The chain recombines TRBV15 with TRBJ2-3; weak D call: TRBD2 (6 bases). This CDR3 has 16 residues. Per the germline V gene, CDR1 is LNHNV and CDR2 is YYDKDF (reference sequence). The V and J ends lost 6 bases and 6 bases respectively, with 22 bases between them. For the CDR3, the DNA is TGTGCCACCAGTCATACCGGGACTCCCTCACCGGATACGCAGTATTTT. This encodes CATSHTGTPSPDTQYF.

Only one count was recorded for this clone. This sequence joins TRBV27 and TRBJ2-1, with 7 bases lining up with TRBD2. Trimming removed 4 bases from V and 5 bases from J; junction bases left unmatched: 11. The germline CDR1 and CDR2 sequences are MNHEY and SMNVEV (reference sequence). The CDR3 length is 16 residues. CDR3 sequence: CASSSPFAGEHNEQFF. DNA of the CDR3: TGTGCCAGCAGTTCCCCCTTCGCGGGGGAGCACAATGAGCAGTTCTTC.

CDR3 amino acids: CAGGGGPTDTQYF. The CDR3 DNA reads as TGTGCCGGGGGGGGTGGCCCCACAGATACGCAGTATTTT. The chain has TRBV5-4 and TRBJ2-3; TRBD2 matches at 7 bases. CDR3 length: 13 residues. Per the germline V gene, CDR1 is SGHNT and CDR2 is YYREEE (reference sequence). V gave up 10 bases and J gave up 2 bases; unmatched junction bases: 7.

J is TRBJ2-5 and V is TRBV9; D is uncertain. The germline V gene has CDR1 SGDLS and CDR2 YYNGEE. The CDR3 covers 15 residues. V was shortened by 0 bases and J by 2 bases, with 11 bases between the two germline ends. The CDR3: CASSVGNGIQETQYF. The CDR3 bases are TGTGCCAGCAGCGTAGGCAACGGAATACAAGAGACCCAGTACTTC.

This chain joins TRBV11-2 and TRBJ2-2; D is uncertain. The V gene lost 5 bases and the J gene lost 3 bases, with 13 bases spanning the gap. The CDR3 loop spans 15 amino acids. Germline V gene lookup returns CDR1 SGHAT and CDR2 FQNNGV. The DNA of the CDR3 is TGTGCCAGCAGCCCATACCGACCGGACACCGGGGAGCTGTTTTTT. This translates into CASSPYRPDTGELFF. The variable domain in full, with the rest retrieved from reference TRBV11-2 and TRBJ2-2, is EAGVAQSPRYKIIEKRQSVAFWCNPISGHATLYWYQQILGQGPKLLIQFQNNGVVDDSQLPKDRFSAERLKGVDSTLKIQPAKLEDSAVYLCASSPYRPDTGELFFGEGSRLTVL.

V usage is TRBV11-2 and J usage is TRBJ2-2, with a weak D call TRBD2 (6 bases). Germline-derived CDR1 and CDR2 are SGHAT and FQNNGV. The CDR3 runs to 14 residues. V was clipped by 0 bases and J by 5 bases, with 7 bases between them. CDR3 sequence (DNA): TGTGCCAGCAGCTTAGATCGGGGGACCGGGGAGCTGTTTTTT. Residues: CASSLDRGTGELFF.

The chain couples TRBV18 to TRBJ2-3; 7 bases match TRBD1. Germline V gives CDR1 KGHSH, CDR2 LQKENI. V lost 5 bases and J lost 1; bases outside the gene matches: 6. The CDR3 is 15 residues long. This CDR3 reads CASSRQGSRTDTQYF. CDR3 bases: TGTGCCAGCTCAAGACAGGGAAGCCGCACAGATACGCAGTATTTT.

V gene TRBV29-1 combines with J gene TRBJ1-2; 7 bases align to TRBD1. This CDR3 spans 12 amino acids. CDR1 is SQVTM, CDR2 ANQGSEA, per germline. The J segment lost 13 bases and the V segment lost 5 bases, leaving 13 bases of the junction unmatched. CDR3 coding DNA: TGCAGCGTTAAAGGACAGGAGTTTAGTGGCACCTTC. It translates to CSVKGQEFSGTF.

This sequence joins TRBV4-2 and TRBJ2-3; TRBD2 matches 9 bases. CDR1 is LGHNA and CDR2 is YNFKEQ in the germline V gene. V dropped 6 bases and J dropped 2; count of bases not matched to a gene: 3. This CDR3 spans 14 amino acids. CDR3 amino acids: CASRGGGDTDTQYF. CDR3 bases: TGTGCCAGCAGGGGCGGGGGGGACACAGATACGCAGTATTTT.

The CDR3 nucleotides read TGTGCCAGCCTCAGCCCGGTCCTCTCCTATAATTCACCCCTCCACTTT. Protein: CASLSPVLSYNSPLHF. V gene TRBV28 combines with J gene TRBJ1-6; no clear D gene. V gave up 8 bases and J gave up 0 bases, with 14 bases separating them. The CDR3 has 16 residues. Germline CDR1 MDHEN, CDR2 SYDVKM.

The chain combines TRBV6-1 with TRBJ2-1, with TRBD1 matching over 9 bases. The CDR3 has 14 residues. Germline V gene lookup returns CDR1 MNHNS and CDR2 SASEGT. After removal of 8 bases from V and 4 bases from J, the junction contained 6 bases not matched to a gene. CDR3 residues: CASESGQGYNEQFF. DNA of the CDR3: TGTGCCAGCGAATCGGGACAGGGATACAATGAGCAGTTCTTC.

The rearrangement links TRBV28 to TRBJ2-5, with a weak D call TRBD1 (6 bases). In germline, CDR1 is MDHEN, CDR2 SYDVKM. The CDR3 totals 18 residues. Between the trimmed V and J ends, which lost 1 base and 10 bases, there was a span of 28 bases. The CDR3 DNA follows: TGTGCCAGCAGTTTATTGGGTATCCACAGGGTCCCTCCGTTGGTCCAGTACTTC. Translation gives CASSLLGIHRVPPLVQYF. Full variable domain (missing parts from reference TRBV28 and TRBJ2-5): DVKVTQSSRYLVKRTGEKVFLECVQDMDHENMFWYRQDPGLGLRLIYFSYDVKMKEKGDIPEGYSVSREKKERFSLILESASTNQTSMYLCASSLLGIHRVPPLVQYFGPGTRLLVL.

The chain links TRBV10-3 to TRBJ1-1; D is ambiguous. The V end was cut by 3 bases, the J end by 6 bases, with 5 bases between. The germline gives CDR1 ENHRY, CDR2 SYGVKD. The CDR3 runs 11 residues. CDR3 protein: CAISERAEAFF. The CDR3 DNA sequence: TGTGCCATCAGTGAAAGGGCTGAAGCTTTCTTT.

The V and J genes are TRBV5-4 and TRBJ2-2; TRBD2 matches 8 bases. The V gene end was trimmed by 2 bases and the J gene end by 3 bases; junction bases not matched to a gene: 3. Germline V gene sequence: CDR1 SGHNT, CDR2 YYREEE (reference sequence). The CDR3 contains 15 residues. CDR3 sequence reads: CASSFGRGDTGELFF. CDR3 coding DNA: TGTGCCAGCAGCTTCGGGAGGGGGGACACCGGGGAGCTGTTTTTT.

The chain carries TRBV28 and TRBJ1-4; 9 bases fit TRBD1. V was pared by 8 bases and J by 5 bases, with 9 bases of the junction left unmatched. The CDR3 is 15 amino acids. Germline loops: CDR1 MDHEN, CDR2 SYDVKM. CDR3 amino acids: CASRDRAKQNEKLFF. DNA for the CDR3: TGTGCCAGCCGGGACAGGGCAAAACAAAATGAAAAACTGTTTTTT.

The chain combines TRBV5-4 with TRBJ1-1; D is perhaps TRBD1 (6 bases). From germline, CDR1 is SGHNT and CDR2 YYREEE (reference sequence). The CDR3 has 14 amino acids. V was pared by 4 bases and J by 4 bases, with 14 bases between. The CDR3 is CASSNRVGSTEAFF. The CDR3 DNA follows: TGTGCCAGCAGCAACAGGGTAGGGAGCACTGAAGCTTTCTTT.

The CDR3: CSVDSGDGYTF. CDR3 bases: TGCAGCGTTGACTCAGGGGATGGCTACACCTTC. This chain joins TRBV29-1 and TRBJ1-2, with a tentative D call TRBD1 (6 bases). V lost 3 bases to trimming and J lost 6 bases, with 8 bases between them. The CDR3 has 11 residues. CDR1 and CDR2 (germline): SQVTM, ANQGSEA.

The V call is TRBV7-9, the J call TRBJ2-3, with TRBD2 as a possible D gene (5 bases). Trimming removed 2 bases from V and 6 bases from J, with 6 bases in between. The length of the CDR3 is 12 residues. Germline V CDR1 and CDR2: SEHNR, FQNEAQ (reference sequence). The CDR3, as DNA: TGTGCCAGCAGCTTAATAGCGGATACGCAGTATTTT. It codes for CASSLIADTQYF. Full variable domain (missing parts from reference TRBV7-9 and TRBJ2-3): DTGVSQNPRHKITKRGQNVTFRCDPISEHNRLYWYRQTLGQGPEFLTYFQNEAQLEKSRLLSDRFSAERPKGSFSTLEIQRTEQGDSAMYLCASSLIADTQYFGPGTRLTVL.